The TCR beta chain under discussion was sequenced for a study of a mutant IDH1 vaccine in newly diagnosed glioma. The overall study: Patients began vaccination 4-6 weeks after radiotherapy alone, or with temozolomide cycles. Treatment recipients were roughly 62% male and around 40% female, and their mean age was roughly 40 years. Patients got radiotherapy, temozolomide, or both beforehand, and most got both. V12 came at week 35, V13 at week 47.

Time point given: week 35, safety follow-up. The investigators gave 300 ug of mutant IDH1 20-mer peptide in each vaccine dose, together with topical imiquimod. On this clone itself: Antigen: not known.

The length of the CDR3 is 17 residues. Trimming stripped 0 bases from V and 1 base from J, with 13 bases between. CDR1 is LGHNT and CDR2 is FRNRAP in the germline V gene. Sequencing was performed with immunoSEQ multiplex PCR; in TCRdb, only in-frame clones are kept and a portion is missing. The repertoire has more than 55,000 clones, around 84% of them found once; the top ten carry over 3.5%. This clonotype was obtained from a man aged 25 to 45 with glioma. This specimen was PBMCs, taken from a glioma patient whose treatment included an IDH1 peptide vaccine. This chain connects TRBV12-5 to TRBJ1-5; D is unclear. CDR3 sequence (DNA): TGTGCTAGTGGTTTGGTCCGGTCGGGTTTAAGCAATCAGCCCCAGCATTTT. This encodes CASGLVRSGLSNQPQHF. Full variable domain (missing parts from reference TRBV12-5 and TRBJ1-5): DARVTQTPRHKVTEMGQEVTMRCQPILGHNTVFWYRQTMMQGLELLAYFRNRAPLDDSGMPKDRFSAEMPDATLATLKIQPSEPRDSAVYFCASGLVRSGLSNQPQHFGDGTRLSIL.